One sample yielded the 2 T cell receptor beta chains listed below, sequenced in a study of blood T cell repertoires in COVID-19. Sequencing was performed with immunoSEQ multiplex PCR; in TCRdb, only in-frame clones are kept and a portion is missing. The sample shows approximately 140,000 clones, 85% of them seen only once. Sequencing was carried out using peripheral blood. The receptors come from a woman aged 35 to 49 with active or convalescent COVID-19.

The chain employs TRBV19 and TRBJ1-5; TRBD1 aligns across 8 bases. With 1 base clipped from V and 1 base from J, the junction kept 6 bases outside the gene matches. The CDR3 length is 17 residues. The germline CDR1 and CDR2 sequences are LNHDA and SQIVND (reference sequence). This chain's CDR3 is CASSIGAGGLSNQPQHF. In DNA, the CDR3 is TGTGCCAGTAGTATAGGGGCAGGGGGCTTGAGCAATCAGCCCCAGCATTTT. The full variable domain, with the rest looked up from reference TRBV19 and TRBJ1-5, is DGGITQSPKYLFRKEGQNVTLSCEQNLNHDAMYWYRQDPGQGLRLIYYSQIVNDFQKGDIAEGYSVSREKKESFPLTVTSAQKNPTAFYLCASSIGAGGLSNQPQHFGDGTRLSIL.

The V gene is TRBV30, the J gene TRBJ2-3; D is possibly TRBD1 (5 bases). CDR1 GTSNPN and CDR2 SVGIG come from the germline V gene (reference sequence). The CDR3 loop spans 13 amino acids. V lost 5 bases and J lost 2, with 11 bases in between. The CDR3, as DNA: TGTGCCTGGGACCTGGGGCCCACAGATACGCAGTATTTT. As protein: CAWDLGPTDTQYF. The full variable domain, with the rest looked up from reference TRBV30 and TRBJ2-3, is SQTIHQWPATLVQPVGSPLSLECTVEGTSNPNLYWYRQAAGRGLQLLFYSVGIGQISSEVPQNLSASRPQDRQFILSSKKLLLSDSGFYLCAWDLGPTDTQYFGPGTRLTVL.